The T cell receptor (beta chain) described here comes from a study of blood T cell repertoires in COVID-19. Study as a whole: Sites across the United States, Italy and Spain contributed samples from acute and convalescent COVID-19. Sources were T cells, B-cell-depleted T cells, or PBMCs; the material itself was cDNA or gDNA.

The V gene end was trimmed by 3 bases and the J gene end by 5 bases; junction bases not matched to a gene: 3. The CDR3 totals 14 residues. Germline V gene data show CDR1 as SEHNR and CDR2 as FQNEAQ (reference sequence). Authors' data handling: Researchers report that nucleated cell counts were estimated from reference gene primer amplification. Sequenced by immunoSEQ multiplex PCR; TCRdb stores in-frame clones only, minus some. V, J and clone size were drawn from that table, and D and trimming were deduced from the DNA. The sample consists of around 80,000 clones, roughly 90% of them appearing once. The TCR originated in a man aged 55 to 69 with acute or convalescent COVID-19. The V gene is TRBV7-9, the J gene TRBJ2-4, with 8 bases identical to TRBD2. The sample consisted of peripheral blood. In nucleotides, the CDR3 is TGTGCCAGCAGCTTTAGCGGGAACCAAAACATTCAGTACTTC. Amino acids: CASSFSGNQNIQYF.